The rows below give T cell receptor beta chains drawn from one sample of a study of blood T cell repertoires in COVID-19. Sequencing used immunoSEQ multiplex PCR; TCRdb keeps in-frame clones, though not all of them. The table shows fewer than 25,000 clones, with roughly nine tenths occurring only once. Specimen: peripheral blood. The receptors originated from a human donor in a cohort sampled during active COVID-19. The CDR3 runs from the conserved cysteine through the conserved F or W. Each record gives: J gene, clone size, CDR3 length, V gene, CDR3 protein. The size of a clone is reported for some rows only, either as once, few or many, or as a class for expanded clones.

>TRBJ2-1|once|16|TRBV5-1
CASSLEGTSGYNEQFF
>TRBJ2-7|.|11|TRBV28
CASSSPYEQYF
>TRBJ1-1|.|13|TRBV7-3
CASSSRRGTEAFF
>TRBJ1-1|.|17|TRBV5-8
CASSLVMAAGVYTEAFF
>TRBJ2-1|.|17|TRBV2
CASGGGTSGSLRNEQFF
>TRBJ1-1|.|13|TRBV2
CASSEESGTEAFF
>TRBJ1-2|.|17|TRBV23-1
CASSPRRGTMGGCGYTF
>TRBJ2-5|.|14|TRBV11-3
CASSSSGAQETQYF
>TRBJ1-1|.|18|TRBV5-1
CASSRESDPGGARTEAFF
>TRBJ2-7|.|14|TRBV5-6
CASSHDRGAYEQYF
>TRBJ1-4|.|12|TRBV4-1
CASSQDLGELFF
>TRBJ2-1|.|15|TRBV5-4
CASRHDGLAYNEQFF
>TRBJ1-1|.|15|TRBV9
CASSDPGQGNTEAFF
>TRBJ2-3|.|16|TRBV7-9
CASSPSVAGSTDTQYF